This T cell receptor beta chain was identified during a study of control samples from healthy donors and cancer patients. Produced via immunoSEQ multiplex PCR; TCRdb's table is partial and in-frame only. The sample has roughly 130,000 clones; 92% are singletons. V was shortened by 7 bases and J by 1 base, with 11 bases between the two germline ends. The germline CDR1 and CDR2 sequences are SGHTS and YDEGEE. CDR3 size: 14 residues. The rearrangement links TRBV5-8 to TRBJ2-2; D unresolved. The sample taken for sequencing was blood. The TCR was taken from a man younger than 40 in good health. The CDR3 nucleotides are TGTGCCAGCCCCCTCGGACGGAACACCGGGGAGCTGTTTTTT. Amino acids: CASPLGRNTGELFF. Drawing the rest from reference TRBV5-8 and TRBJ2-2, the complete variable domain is EAGVTQSPTHLIKTRGQQATLRCSPISGHTSVYWYQQALGLGLQFLLWYDEGEERNRGNFPPRFSGRQFPNYSSELNVNALELEDSALYLCASPLGRNTGELFFGEGSRLTVL.